Listed below are T cell receptor beta chains from one sample, sequenced in a study of blood T cell repertoires in COVID-19. Some clones are missing from TCRdb's copy, which holds only in-frame ones; the method was immunoSEQ multiplex PCR. Altogether approximately 75,000 clones are present, more than 75% being singletons, with the ten largest covering 28%. Sequencing was done on a sample of peripheral blood. The receptor set was obtained from a woman aged 80 or older with active or convalescent COVID-19. The CDR3 runs from the conserved cysteine through the conserved F or W. A D gene is named only where the DNA matches it firmly. Size values are once, few and many counts, or a class for expanded clones, and some rows have none.

D gene	V gene	J gene	clone size	CDR3 DNA	CDR3 protein
NA	TRBV15	TRBJ1-6	few	TGTGCCACCAGTCCGCTTGGCAGGGGACGATCACCCCTCCACTTT	CATSPLGRGRSPLHF
NA	TRBV5-1	TRBJ2-7	NA	TGCGCCAGCAGCTTGCACCCGGAGATTTACGAGCAGTACTTC	CASSLHPEIYEQYF
TRBD1	TRBV19	TRBJ2-5	NA	TGTGCCAGTAGTATAGGGAGACAGGGGGGAATGACCCAGTACTTC	CASSIGRQGGMTQYF
TRBD2	TRBV9	TRBJ2-1	NA	TGTGCCAGCAGCGCCCAACTAGCGGGGGGGCCCTATGAGCAGTTCTTC	CASSAQLAGGPYEQFF
TRBD2	TRBV4-2	TRBJ2-7	NA	TGTGCCAGCAGCCAAGAGGCTAGCGGGACCTACGAGCAGTACTTC	CASSQEASGTYEQYF
NA	TRBV12-3/TRBV12-4	TRBJ2-7	NA	TGTGCCAGCAGTCCGGAGCTGTTAGGCGAGCAGTACTTC	CASSPELLGEQYF
NA	TRBV1	TRBJ1-6	NA	TGCACCAGCAGCCAAGTTTTGGGAGCGGGCGATTCACCCCTCCACTTT	CTSSQVLGAGDSPLHF
NA	TRBV3-1/TRBV3-2	TRBJ1-1	few	TGTGCCAGCAGCCAAGGGCGGGAGGGCACTGAAGCTTTCTTT	CASSQGREGTEAFF
NA	TRBV3-1/TRBV3-2	TRBJ2-5	NA	TGTGCCAGCAGCCAGACCCGGGGTAGGGGGGAGACCCAGTACTTC	CASSQTRGRGETQYF
TRBD2	TRBV19	TRBJ2-2	NA	TGTGCCAGTAGTGTTACTAGCGGGGGGTCCGGGGAGCTGTTTTTT	CASSVTSGGSGELFF
TRBD2	TRBV7-2	TRBJ2-1	NA	TGTGCCAGCAGCCCAAAGGGAGGGTCCTACAATGAGCAGTTCTTC	CASSPKGGSYNEQFF
NA	TRBV6-6	TRBJ2-1	NA	TGTGCCAGCAGTGCGGGACAGACCAATGAGCAGTTCTTC	CASSAGQTNEQFF
NA	TRBV2	TRBJ1-4	NA	TGTGCCAGCAGTGAAAGGCGGGAAGACGAAAAACTGTTTTTT	CASSERREDEKLFF
TRBD1	TRBV4-1	TRBJ2-1	once	TGCGCCAGCAGCCAAGATGTCCTAGGACAGGGTGTCTATGAGCAGTTCTTC	CASSQDVLGQGVYEQFF
NA	TRBV18	TRBJ2-3	NA	TGTGCCAGCTCGCCAAACATACAGTTAACAGATACGCAGTATTTT	CASSPNIQLTDTQYF
NA	TRBV28	TRBJ1-2	NA	TGTGCCAGCAGTAGACCACAGCTCTATGGCTACACCTTC	CASSRPQLYGYTF
TRBD2	TRBV30	TRBJ2-7	NA	TGTGCCTGGAGTGTAAGGGAGCGGGGCTACGAGCAGTACTTC	CAWSVRERGYEQYF
NA	TRBV7-2	TRBJ2-7	NA	TGTGCCAGCAGCGCCAAGGGGGCGGGGGAGCAGTACTTC	CASSAKGAGEQYF
TRBD1	TRBV5-4	TRBJ1-5	NA	TGTGCCAGCAGCTCAGGACAGGGTGAACAGCCCCAGCATTTT	CASSSGQGEQPQHF
NA	TRBV6-1	TRBJ1-2	NA	TGTGCCAGCAGTGAAGCGGCGGGCAACTATGGCTACACCTTC	CASSEAAGNYGYTF
TRBD1	TRBV6-5	TRBJ1-2	NA	TGTGCCAGCAGCCGAGCTGGGACAGCGAGGGATGGCTACACCTTC	CASSRAGTARDGYTF
NA	TRBV7-9	TRBJ1-5	NA	TGTGCCAGCAGCTTAGGAATGACAGGCGGCGGCAATCAGCCCCAGCATTTT	CASSLGMTGGGNQPQHF
TRBD1	TRBV5-1	TRBJ1-2	once	TGCGCCAGCAGCTTAGCATCAGGGGGCGCGGAAGGCTACACCTTC	CASSLASGGAEGYTF
NA	TRBV6-2/TRBV6-3	TRBJ2-5	NA	TGTGCCAGCAGCCCTCTAACGGTCAGGGGAGGGGGTGTTGAGACCCAGTACTTC	CASSPLTVRGGGVETQYF
TRBD1	TRBV18	TRBJ1-5	NA	TGTGCCAGCTCACCAACAGGGGGAGTCAATCAGCCCCAGCATTTT	CASSPTGGVNQPQHF
TRBD2	TRBV7-2	TRBJ2-2	NA	TGTGCCAGCAGCCTCGGGGGGGCCGGAACCGGGGAGCTGTTTTTT	CASSLGGAGTGELFF